Listed below are T cell receptor beta chains from one sample, sequenced in a study of siplizumab effects on memory and regulatory T cells. Method: immunoSEQ multiplex PCR; TCRdb's copy keeps in-frame clones and lacks some. The table lists 90,000 to 130,000 clones, around 90% of them singletons, with 1% to 1.5% in the top ten. Material for sequencing was CD4+ T cells sorted from blood. Receptor source: a human donor in good health. Both conserved end residues are part of each CDR3. Each record gives: D gene, CDR3 length, V gene, J gene, clone size, CDR3 DNA, CDR3 protein. A D gene is named only where the DNA matches it firmly. Not all rows give a size; the values are once, few, many and, for expanded clones, a class.

d_gene: NA; len: 14; v_gene: TRBV4-1; j_gene: TRBJ1-4; abundance: NA; CDR3nt: TGCGCCAGCAGCCAAGAAGGGGTCGTTGGAAAACTGTTTTTT; CDR3aa: CASSQEGVVGKLFF
d_gene: NA; len: 19; v_gene: TRBV9; j_gene: TRBJ1-6; abundance: NA; CDR3nt: TGTGCCACCTTTCAATACTCGGACATAAGACCCAAAAGGGGGTCACCCCTCCACTTT; CDR3aa: CATFQYSDIRPKRGSPLHF
d_gene: NA; len: 16; v_gene: TRBV5-4; j_gene: TRBJ2-2; abundance: NA; CDR3nt: TGTGCCAGCAGCTTGGGGGCAGGGTCGGTCACCGGGGAGCTGTTTTTT; CDR3aa: CASSLGAGSVTGELFF
d_gene: TRBD1; len: 14; v_gene: TRBV5-1; j_gene: TRBJ2-5; abundance: NA; CDR3nt: TGCGCCAGCAGCCATGGGACAGACCAAGAGGCCCAGTACTTC; CDR3aa: CASSHGTDQEAQYF
d_gene: TRBD1; len: 15; v_gene: TRBV6-1; j_gene: TRBJ2-7; abundance: NA; CDR3nt: TGTGCCAGCAATACCGGACAGGGGGCGATTGCCGAGCAGTACTTC; CDR3aa: CASNTGQGAIAEQYF
d_gene: NA; len: 15; v_gene: TRBV6-5; j_gene: TRBJ1-1; abundance: NA; CDR3nt: TGTGCCAGCAGCCCAAGTCGCGTACTGAACACTGAAGCTTTCTTT; CDR3aa: CASSPSRVLNTEAFF
d_gene: NA; len: 13; v_gene: TRBV10-3; j_gene: TRBJ2-7; abundance: NA; CDR3nt: TGTGCCATCACAAGGGGCGAGAACTACGAGCAGTACTTC; CDR3aa: CAITRGENYEQYF
d_gene: TRBD1; len: 19; v_gene: TRBV18; j_gene: TRBJ1-4; abundance: NA; CDR3nt: TGTGCCAGCTCACTTATTCCCGGGACAGGACTTTCAACTAATGAAAAACTGTTTTTT; CDR3aa: CASSLIPGTGLSTNEKLFF
d_gene: NA; len: 15; v_gene: TRBV6-5; j_gene: TRBJ1-2; abundance: few; CDR3nt: TGTGCCAGCAGTTACTTTGCCGACTCGGGTTATGGCTACACCTTC; CDR3aa: CASSYFADSGYGYTF
d_gene: NA; len: 13; v_gene: TRBV5-1; j_gene: TRBJ2-1; abundance: NA; CDR3nt: TGCGCCAGCAGCTCGGTGACTAGGGATGAGCAGTTCTTC; CDR3aa: CASSSVTRDEQFF
d_gene: NA; len: 11; v_gene: TRBV28; j_gene: TRBJ1-5; abundance: NA; CDR3nt: TGTGCCAGCAGTTTATTTGGAGGCCAGCATTTT; CDR3aa: CASSLFGGQHF
d_gene: NA; len: 14; v_gene: TRBV18; j_gene: TRBJ2-7; abundance: NA; CDR3nt: TGTGCCAGCTCACCACCGGGGGCCGTTCGGGAGCAGTACTTC; CDR3aa: CASSPPGAVREQYF
d_gene: TRBD1; len: 17; v_gene: TRBV7-9; j_gene: TRBJ1-1; abundance: NA; CDR3nt: TGTGCCAGCAGCTTAACTGTGGGGGACAGTCAGGTCACTGAAGCTTTCTTT; CDR3aa: CASSLTVGDSQVTEAFF
d_gene: TRBD2; len: 13; v_gene: TRBV7-2; j_gene: TRBJ2-1; abundance: NA; CDR3nt: TGTGCCAGCAGCTTCATACAGCGGGAGCTTCAGTTCTTC; CDR3aa: CASSFIQRELQFF
d_gene: NA; len: 15; v_gene: TRBV9; j_gene: TRBJ1-6; abundance: NA; CDR3nt: TGTGCCAGCAGCGTAGATGCCCGATCGGATTCACCCCTCCACTTT; CDR3aa: CASSVDARSDSPLHF
d_gene: NA; len: 14; v_gene: TRBV7-2; j_gene: TRBJ2-1; abundance: NA; CDR3nt: TGTGCCAGCAGCGAAAGACTATCCTACAATGAGCAGTTCTTC; CDR3aa: CASSERLSYNEQFF
d_gene: TRBD1; len: 15; v_gene: TRBV10-3; j_gene: TRBJ1-1; abundance: NA; CDR3nt: TGTGCCATCAGTGTTTTACAGGGGTCGGTCACTGAAGCTTTCTTT; CDR3aa: CAISVLQGSVTEAFF
d_gene: NA; len: 14; v_gene: TRBV10-3; j_gene: TRBJ1-2; abundance: NA; CDR3nt: TGTGCCATCAGTGACCGAACGGGGGGGGAGGGCTACACCTTC; CDR3aa: CAISDRTGGEGYTF
d_gene: NA; len: 15; v_gene: TRBV5-4; j_gene: TRBJ2-7; abundance: NA; CDR3nt: TGTGCCAGCAGCTCAGTCGGGGTACGGTCGTACGAGCAGTACTTC; CDR3aa: CASSSVGVRSYEQYF
d_gene: TRBD1; len: 14; v_gene: TRBV6-1; j_gene: TRBJ2-5; abundance: NA; CDR3nt: TGTGCCAGCAGTCGACAGGGGGCCCAAGAGACCCAGTACTTC; CDR3aa: CASSRQGAQETQYF
d_gene: NA; len: 12; v_gene: TRBV5-1; j_gene: TRBJ2-2; abundance: NA; CDR3nt: TGCGCCAGCAGCTTACCTTCTGGGGAGCTGTTTTTT; CDR3aa: CASSLPSGELFF
d_gene: NA; len: 13; v_gene: TRBV10-3; j_gene: TRBJ2-7; abundance: once; CDR3nt: TGTGCCATCCTAGGGGACATGTCCCACGAGCAGTACTTC; CDR3aa: CAILGDMSHEQYF
d_gene: NA; len: 8; v_gene: TRBV20-1; j_gene: TRBJ1-2; abundance: NA; CDR3nt: TGCAGTGCTAGTGGCTACACCTTC; CDR3aa: CSASGYTF
d_gene: NA; len: 11; v_gene: TRBV10-1; j_gene: TRBJ2-5; abundance: NA; CDR3nt: TGCGCCAGCAGTGAGGGGGCGGTCCAGTACTTC; CDR3aa: CASSEGAVQYF
d_gene: NA; len: 14; v_gene: TRBV18; j_gene: TRBJ1-3; abundance: NA; CDR3nt: TGTGCCAGCTCACCAGGGGGTCGCGGAAACACCATATATTTT; CDR3aa: CASSPGGRGNTIYF
d_gene: NA; len: 15; v_gene: TRBV27; j_gene: TRBJ2-3; abundance: NA; CDR3nt: TGTGCCAGCAGTTTATCTGACAGGATCACAGATACGCAGTATTTT; CDR3aa: CASSLSDRITDTQYF
d_gene: NA; len: 16; v_gene: TRBV5-6; j_gene: TRBJ1-4; abundance: NA; CDR3nt: TGTGCCAGCAGCTTGGCCATGGAGGGGCCTCGCGAAAAACTGTTTTTT; CDR3aa: CASSLAMEGPREKLFF
d_gene: NA; len: 15; v_gene: TRBV30; j_gene: TRBJ1-5; abundance: NA; CDR3nt: TGTGCCTGGAGTACTGGACAAAATAGCAATCAGCCCCAGCATTTT; CDR3aa: CAWSTGQNSNQPQHF